These 23 T cell receptor beta chains share one sample of origin, sequenced in a study of T cells in women clearing cervical HPV infection. Using immunoSEQ multiplex PCR, the repertoire was profiled, and TCRdb retains in-frame clones only, with some absent. The sample spans some 30,000 clones; the ten largest clones claim 2.5% to 3.5%. Source material: blood buffy coat. These receptors came from a woman aged 18 to 75 with a cervical HPV16 infection that either progressed to CIN3+ or cleared (not recorded which).

Concerning this clone: The read stops 3 residues short of the end of the CDR3; the missing end is completed from the germline J gene. This chain joins TRBV2 and TRBJ2-7; 9 bases match TRBD1. The ends lost 6 bases at V and 2 bases at J; junction bases unmatched: 5. The CDR3 totals 14 residues. Germline values: CDR1 SNHLY, CDR2 FYNNEI. The sequenced CDR3 bases are TGTGCCAGCAGCGCGGGACAGGGAGCCTACGAG. Its translation is CASSAGQGAYE. The full CDR3 reads CASSAGQGAYEQYF.

Comments on this clone: The sequenced fragment ends 3 residues before the CDR3 boundary, so the rest is inferred from the germline J gene. This chain uses TRBV7-3 with TRBJ2-3, with unresolved D. The length of the CDR3 is 13 residues. Germline CDR1 and CDR2: SGHTA and FQGTGA. The CDR3 sequence: CASSPQVQETQYF. The sequenced CDR3 bases are TGTGCCAGCAGCCCCCAGGTCCAAGAGACG. The full variable domain, in which reference TRBV7-3 and TRBJ2-3 provide the parts outside the CDR3, is GAGVSQTPSNKVTEKGKYVELRCDPISGHTALYWYRQSLGQGPEFLIYFQGTGAADDSGLPNDRFFAVRPEGSVSTLKIQRTERGDSAVYLCASSPQVQETQYFGPGTRLTVL.

A word on this clone: The CDR3 is cut off 3 residues early in the read; its end comes from the germline J gene. The genes are TRBV19 and TRBJ1-1; perhaps TRBD1 as D (5 bases). V lost 6 bases, J lost 0 bases, and 14 bases lay in between. Germline assignment: CDR1 LNHDA and CDR2 SQIVND (reference sequence). This CDR3 has 15 amino acids. The covered CDR3 bases are TGTGCCAGTAGGCAGGGCCGACTCATGAACACTGAA. Translation gives CASRQGRLMNTE. The complete CDR3 protein is CASRQGRLMNTEAFF. Together with reference TRBV19 and TRBJ1-1, the CDR3 gives the full variable domain: DGGITQSPKYLFRKEGQNVTLSCEQNLNHDAMYWYRQDPGQGLRLIYYSQIVNDFQKGDIAEGYSVSREKKESFPLTVTSAQKNPTAFYLCASRQGRLMNTEAFFGQGTRLTVV.

As to this clone: The CDR3 extends 3 residues past the end of the read, so its final part is completed from the germline J gene. The chain carries TRBV14 and TRBJ1-2, with D perhaps TRBD1 (5 bases). This CDR3 is 19 amino acids long. Germline CDR1 reads SGHDN; CDR2 reads FVKESK. CDR3 protein: CASSQPPYSSGAGTDTYTF. The covered CDR3 bases are TGTGCCAGCAGCCAACCCCCCTATTCTAGCGGGGCCGGCACAGATACC.

On this clone: The read halts 3 residues ahead of the CDR3 end, with the missing end drawn from the germline J gene. This chain links TRBV18 with TRBJ1-1, with 11 bases lining up with TRBD1. The CDR3 loop spans 16 amino acids. Germline V CDR1 and CDR2: KGHSH, LQKENI. This CDR3 is CASSPPEGTGGNEAFF. CDR3 bases read: TGTGCCAGCTCACCACCCGAAGGGACAGGGGGTAATGAG. Drawing the rest from reference TRBV18 and TRBJ1-1, the complete variable domain is NAGVMQNPRHLVRRRGQEARLRCSPMKGHSHVYWYRQLPEEGLKFMVYLQKENIIDESGMPKERFSAEFPKEGPSILRIQQVVRGDSAAYFCASSPPEGTGGNEAFFGQGTRLTVV.

As concerns this clone: The sequence runs out 3 residues before the end of the CDR3; the remainder is reconstructed from the germline J gene. Other DNA variants within this sample encode the same CDR3. The genes are TRBV18 and TRBJ1-1, with D maybe TRBD1 (5 bases). The CDR3 contains 13 residues. With 1 base removed from V and 4 bases from J, the gap between germline ends came to 7 bases. Germline loops: CDR1 KGHSH, CDR2 LQKENI. The CDR3 loop reads CASSPLQGTEAFF. The CDR3 DNA, read in part, is TGTGCCAGCTCACCACTCCAGGGCACTGAA.

On this clone itself: The read ends 3 residues shy of where the CDR3 ends; the end is completed using the germline J gene. The rearrangement uses TRBV20-1 and TRBJ2-5, with D possibly TRBD1 on 5 matching bases. Germline V lookup: CDR1 DFQATT, CDR2 SNEGSKA (reference sequence). The CDR3 contains 11 residues. CDR3 bases read: TGCAGTGCTAACAGGCCGAATACC. Its protein product is CSANRPNT. The full CDR3 protein is CSANRPNTQYF.

Details on this clone: The CDR3 extends 3 residues past the end of the read, so its final part is completed from the germline J gene. V is TRBV5-6 and J is TRBJ2-5; 9 bases map to TRBD2. With V trimmed by 0 bases and J by 7 bases, 4 bases remained unmatched. Germline CDR1 and CDR2: SGHDT and YYEEEE. The CDR3 loop spans 14 amino acids. This CDR3 is CASSLGPSGVTQYF. Partial CDR3 DNA: TGTGCCAGCAGCTTGGGTCCTAGCGGGGTGACC.

As concerns this clone: Coverage ceases 3 residues before the CDR3 finishes, and the germline J gene fills in the end. V usage is TRBV27 and J usage is TRBJ1-5, with D possibly TRBD1 on 6 matching bases. The CDR3 runs to 15 residues. The V gene's germline CDR1 is MNHEY and CDR2 SMNVEV (reference sequence). Trimming took 6 bases from V and 9 from J, leaving 21 bases between them. This chain's CDR3 is CASSTGHRVEGPQHF. The covered CDR3 bases are TGTGCCAGCAGCACGGGACACCGCGTGGAAGGGCCC.

A word on this clone: The CDR3 end is not reached by the read, which stops 3 residues before it; the germline J gene fills it in. The chain carries TRBV20-1 and TRBJ1-2; 7 positions agree with TRBD1. The CDR3 is 14 residues long. Trimming took 3 bases from V and 4 from J; bases not matched to a gene: 8. CDR1 DFQATT and CDR2 SNEGSKA come from the germline V gene (reference sequence). This CDR3 reads CSASSVGGSYGYTF. The sequenced CDR3 bases are TGCAGTGCTAGCTCTGTAGGGGGCAGCTATGGC.

Details on this clone: The CDR3 end falls 3 residues outside the read, so it is completed with the germline J gene. The chain carries TRBV2 and TRBJ1-1; 8 nucleotides agree with TRBD1. CDR1 and CDR2 from the germline V gene are SNHLY and FYNNEI. The CDR3 consists of 17 residues. Trimming cost V 4 bases and J 1 base; bases outside gene matches: 11. Incomplete CDR3 DNA: TGTGCCAGCAGTGTTCCCACAGGGGGGGCGAGGAACACTGAA. This encodes CASSVPTGGARNTE. The whole CDR3 protein is CASSVPTGGARNTEAFF.

To note about this clone: Read sequence stops 3 residues before the CDR3 end, and the germline J gene provides the missing end. The same CDR3 arises from other DNA sequences in this sample as well. The J gene is TRBJ1-3, the V gene TRBV2, with 7 bases matching TRBD1. The CDR3 loop spans 12 amino acids. Unmatched junction bases numbered 2, after V lost 8 bases and J lost 4 bases. Germline CDR1 is SNHLY and CDR2 is FYNNEI. Partial CDR3 DNA: TGTGCCAGCGGACAGGAAGGAAACACC. Amino acid sequence: CASGQEGNT. The full CDR3 protein reads CASGQEGNTIYF.

About this clone itself: The CDR3 goes on 3 residues after the read ends, and that part is filled in from the germline J gene. This sequence joins TRBV20-1 and TRBJ1-1, with 9 bases that match TRBD1. With V trimmed by 3 bases and J by 5 bases, 16 bases remained unmatched. Germline loops: CDR1 DFQATT, CDR2 SNEGSKA (reference sequence). The CDR3 is 17 residues long. The sequenced CDR3 bases are TGCAGTGCTAGCCAGTTTCGCCGAGGGACAGGGTATACTGAA. It encodes CSASQFRRGTGYTE. The entire CDR3 protein is CSASQFRRGTGYTEAFF.

With respect to this clone: The read falls 3 residues short of the CDR3 end, and the missing part is taken from the germline J gene. The gene calls are TRBV10-3 and TRBJ2-1; possible D gene TRBD2, 5 bases. V gave up 2 bases and J gave up 0 bases, with 11 bases separating them. The CDR3 is 16 amino acids. Germline CDR1 is ENHRY and CDR2 is SYGVKD. CDR3 DNA (partial): TGTGCCATCAGTGAGCTTACACTAGGCTCCTACAATGAG. Its translation is CAISELTLGSYNE. The whole CDR3 sequence is CAISELTLGSYNEQFF.

On this clone itself: The read finishes 3 residues shy of the CDR3 end, and the germline J gene is used to complete it. The chain links TRBV18 to TRBJ1-2; D might be TRBD1 (5 bases). There are 14 residues in the CDR3. Germline V gene sequence: CDR1 KGHSH, CDR2 LQKENI. Incomplete CDR3 DNA: TGTGCCAGCTCATCCGGGACTCCAACCCACGAC. Protein product: CASSSGTPTHD. The complete CDR3 sequence is CASSSGTPTHDYTF.

Concerning this clone: Sequence at one end of the junction differs from germline and may be a read error. The sequence runs out 3 residues before the end of the CDR3; the remainder is reconstructed from the germline J gene. The sample carries other DNA sequences with the same CDR3. J is TRBJ1-3 and V is TRBV23-1, with D maybe TRBD1 (5 bases). TRBV23-1 is sorted into the ORF group, with uncertain function. This CDR3 has 18 residues. The DNA read from the CDR3 is TGCGCCAGCAGTCCAAAATCGCGGACACGAGCCTCTGGAAACACG. It specifies CASSPKSRTRASGNT. Given in full, the CDR3 is CASSPKSRTRASGNTIYF.

For this clone: The read ends 3 residues shy of where the CDR3 ends; the end is completed using the germline J gene. This chain uses TRBV14 with TRBJ2-6; 7 bases align to TRBD1. The CDR3 runs 16 residues. Germline assignment: CDR1 SGHDN and CDR2 FVKESK. With 5 bases clipped from V and 4 bases from J, the junction kept 8 bases outside the gene matches. The CDR3 sequence is CASSDRQGWGANVLTF. The sequenced part of the CDR3 DNA is TGTGCCAGCAGCGACAGACAGGGTTGGGGGGCCAACGTC.

Notes on this clone: The sequenced fragment ends 3 residues before the CDR3 boundary, so the rest is inferred from the germline J gene. The rearrangement joins TRBV5-1 to TRBJ2-7, with TRBD1 identical over 10 bases. Trimming at V came to 0 bases and at J to 2 bases, leaving 5 bases not matched to a gene. This CDR3 has 16 amino acids. Germline CDR1 is SGHRS and CDR2 is YFSETQ. Incomplete CDR3 DNA: TGCGCCAGCAGCTTGGCCCGTGGGACAGGGGCCTACGAG. Translating it yields CASSLARGTGAYE. The full CDR3 is CASSLARGTGAYEQYF.

In the case of this clone: The read is 3 residues too short to cover the CDR3 end, so that end is filled in from the germline J gene. The V gene is TRBV2, the J gene TRBJ2-7; tentative D call: TRBD2 (5 bases). The CDR3 loop spans 13 amino acids. From germline, CDR1 is SNHLY and CDR2 FYNNEI. V was pared by 7 bases and J by 5 bases, with 15 bases between. CDR3 loop: CASTVGLANEQYF. Incomplete CDR3 DNA: TGTGCCAGCACGGTCGGCCTAGCCAACGAG.

Comments on this clone: The read finishes 3 residues shy of the CDR3 end, and the germline J gene is used to complete it. The chain has TRBV20-1 and TRBJ2-3; tentative D call: TRBD1 (7 bases). The V and J ends lost 0 bases and 3 bases respectively, with 16 bases between them. The germline gives CDR1 DFQATT, CDR2 SNEGSKA (reference sequence). The CDR3 runs to 16 residues. The sequenced CDR3 bases are TGCAGTGCTAGAGACCCCAGGGGGGTTAGGACAGATACG. This translates into CSARDPRGVRTDT. The full-length CDR3 reads as CSARDPRGVRTDTQYF.

Notes on this clone: The read finishes 3 residues shy of the CDR3 end, and the germline J gene is used to complete it. The rearrangement uses TRBV5-1 and TRBJ1-2, with D maybe TRBD1 (5 bases). V was shortened by 0 bases and J by 5 bases, with 14 bases between the two germline ends. Germline V gene sequence: CDR1 SGHRS, CDR2 YFSETQ. The CDR3 sequence is 15 residues long. CDR3 bases read: TGCGCCAGCAGCTTGGGGACAATCTCAATTTATGGC. It yields the protein CASSLGTISIYG. The whole CDR3 region reads CASSLGTISIYGYTF.

This CDR3 is CASSLAAGPAEAFF. Partial CDR3 DNA: TGTGCCAGCAGCTTGGCTGCAGGGCCTGCTGAA. The V and J genes are TRBV5-4 and TRBJ1-1; D might be TRBD1 (5 bases). The observed sequence ends 3 residues before the CDR3 terminus, with the missing tail filled in from the germline J gene. Germline V lookup: CDR1 SGHNT, CDR2 YYREEE (reference sequence). The CDR3 totals 14 residues. Trimming stripped 0 bases from V and 6 bases from J, with 12 bases between.

With respect to this clone: The CDR3 extends 3 residues past the end of the read, so its final part is completed from the germline J gene. The chain uses TRBV6-1 and TRBJ1-2; 11 positions match TRBD1. CDR1 is MNHNS and CDR2 is SASEGT in the germline V gene. This CDR3 is 15 amino acids long. CDR3 DNA, as far as it was read: TGTGCCAGCAGTGCGCCGGGACAGGGGGGCCTGGGC. This gives the protein CASSAPGQGGLG. The CDR3 in its entirety is CASSAPGQGGLGYTF.